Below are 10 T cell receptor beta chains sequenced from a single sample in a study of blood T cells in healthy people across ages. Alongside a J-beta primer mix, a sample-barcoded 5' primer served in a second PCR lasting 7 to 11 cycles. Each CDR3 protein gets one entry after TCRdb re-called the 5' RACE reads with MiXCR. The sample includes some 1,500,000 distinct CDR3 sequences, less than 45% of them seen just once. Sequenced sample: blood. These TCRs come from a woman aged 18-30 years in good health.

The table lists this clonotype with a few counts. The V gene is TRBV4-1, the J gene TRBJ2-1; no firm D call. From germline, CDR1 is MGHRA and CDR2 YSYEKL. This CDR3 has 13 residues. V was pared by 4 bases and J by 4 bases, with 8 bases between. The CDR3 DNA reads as TGCGCCAGCAGCCGACACGTTTACAATGAGCAGTTCTTC. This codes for CASSRHVYNEQFF.

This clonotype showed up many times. The CDR3 loop is CSARLAGETQYF. The CDR3 region has the DNA TGCAGTGCTCGACTAGCGGGGGAGACCCAGTACTTC. V usage is TRBV20-1 and J usage is TRBJ2-5, with 11 bases aligning to TRBD2. V lost 5 bases and J lost 5; bases outside the gene matches: 1. This CDR3 contains 12 residues. Germline lookup yields CDR1 DFQATT and CDR2 SNEGSKA (reference sequence).

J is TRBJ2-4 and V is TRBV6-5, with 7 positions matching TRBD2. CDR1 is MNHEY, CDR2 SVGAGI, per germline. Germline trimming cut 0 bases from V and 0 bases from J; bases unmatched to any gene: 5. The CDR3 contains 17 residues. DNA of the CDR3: TGTGCCAGCAGTTACTCAGAAGCGGGGTTAGCCAAAAACATTCAGTACTTC. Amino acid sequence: CASSYSEAGLAKNIQYF.

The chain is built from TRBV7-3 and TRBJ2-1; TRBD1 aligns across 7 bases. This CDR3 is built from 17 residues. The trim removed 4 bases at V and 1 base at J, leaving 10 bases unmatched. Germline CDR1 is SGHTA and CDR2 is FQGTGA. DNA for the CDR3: TGTGCCAGCAGCTCCAGTTCAGGGGGAAAGTCCTACAATGAGCAGTTCTTC. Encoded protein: CASSSSSGGKSYNEQFF.

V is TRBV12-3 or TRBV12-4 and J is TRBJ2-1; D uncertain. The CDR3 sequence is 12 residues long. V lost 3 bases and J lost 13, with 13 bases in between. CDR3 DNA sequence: TGTGCCAGCAGTTTGGCCTCCGTTCGACAGTTCTTC. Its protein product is CASSLASVRQFF.

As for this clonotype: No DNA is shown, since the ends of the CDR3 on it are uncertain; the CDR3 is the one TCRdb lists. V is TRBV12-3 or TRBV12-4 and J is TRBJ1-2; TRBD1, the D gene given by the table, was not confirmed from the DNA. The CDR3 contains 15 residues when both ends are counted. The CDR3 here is CASSFGDGGGLPITF.

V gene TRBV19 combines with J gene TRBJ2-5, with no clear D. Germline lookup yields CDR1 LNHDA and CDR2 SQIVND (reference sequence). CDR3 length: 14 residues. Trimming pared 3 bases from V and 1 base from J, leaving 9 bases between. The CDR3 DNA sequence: TGTGCCAGTAGTATTTCTAACCCCCAAGAGACCCAGTACTTC. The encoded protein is CASSISNPQETQYF.

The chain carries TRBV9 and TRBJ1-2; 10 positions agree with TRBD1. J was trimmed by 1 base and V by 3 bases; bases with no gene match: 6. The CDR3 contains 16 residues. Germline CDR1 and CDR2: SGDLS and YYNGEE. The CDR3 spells CASSAGTGVGNYGYTF. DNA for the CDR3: TGTGCCAGCAGCGCGGGGACAGGGGTCGGTAACTATGGCTACACCTTC.

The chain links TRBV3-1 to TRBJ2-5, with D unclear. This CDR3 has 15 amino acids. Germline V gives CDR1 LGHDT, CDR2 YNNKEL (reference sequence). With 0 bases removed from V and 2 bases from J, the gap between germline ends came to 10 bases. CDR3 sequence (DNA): TGTGCCAGCAGCCAAGATGGAACATTACAAGAGACCCAGTACTTC. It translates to CASSQDGTLQETQYF.

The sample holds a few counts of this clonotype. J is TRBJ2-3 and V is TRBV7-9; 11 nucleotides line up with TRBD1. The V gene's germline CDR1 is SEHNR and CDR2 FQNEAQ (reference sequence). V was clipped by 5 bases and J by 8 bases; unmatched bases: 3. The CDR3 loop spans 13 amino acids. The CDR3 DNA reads TGTGCCAGCAGCGCCGGGACAGGGGGTACGCAGTATTTT. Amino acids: CASSAGTGGTQYF.